The TCR beta chain under discussion was sequenced for a study of early T cells in non-severe SARS-CoV-2 infection. TCRdb re-called the 5' RACE reads with MiXCR, one entry per CDR3 protein. The sample shows 26,000 or so distinct CDR3 sequences, about 4.5% of them seen only once. There are a few counts of this clonotype. V dropped 6 bases and J dropped 3 bases, with 21 bases sitting between them. The CDR3 has 16 residues. The germline V gene encodes CDR1 LGHDT and CDR2 YNNKEL (reference sequence). The sequence came from an adult who was a healthcare worker with PCR-confirmed SARS-CoV-2 infection or an uninfected control (not recorded which). The chain employs TRBV3-1 and TRBJ2-7, with a possible D match to TRBD2 (6 bases). Sequenced here: whole blood, sampled at baseline. CDR3 DNA sequence: TGTGCCAGCAGACGATCTAATAGCGGCCCTATCTACGAGCAGTACTTC. It encodes CASRRSNSGPIYEQYF.